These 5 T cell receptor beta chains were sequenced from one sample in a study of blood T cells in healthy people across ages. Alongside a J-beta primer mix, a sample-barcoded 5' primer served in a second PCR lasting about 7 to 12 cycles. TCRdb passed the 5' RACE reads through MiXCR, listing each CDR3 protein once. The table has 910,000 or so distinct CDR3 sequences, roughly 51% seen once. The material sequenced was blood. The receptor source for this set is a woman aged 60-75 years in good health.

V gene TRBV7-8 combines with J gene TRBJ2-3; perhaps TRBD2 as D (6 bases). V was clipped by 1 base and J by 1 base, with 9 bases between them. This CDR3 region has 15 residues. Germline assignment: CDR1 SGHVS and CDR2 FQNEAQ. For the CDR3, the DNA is TGTGCCAGCAGCTTAGGGGGACTTCGCACAGATACGCAGTATTTT. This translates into CASSLGGLRTDTQYF.

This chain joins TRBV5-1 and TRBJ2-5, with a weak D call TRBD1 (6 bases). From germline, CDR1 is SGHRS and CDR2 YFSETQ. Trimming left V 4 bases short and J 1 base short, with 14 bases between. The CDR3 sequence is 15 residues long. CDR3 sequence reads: CASSRARTAQETQYF. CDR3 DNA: TGCGCCAGCAGCCGAGCGCGGACAGCCCAAGAGACCCAGTACTTC.

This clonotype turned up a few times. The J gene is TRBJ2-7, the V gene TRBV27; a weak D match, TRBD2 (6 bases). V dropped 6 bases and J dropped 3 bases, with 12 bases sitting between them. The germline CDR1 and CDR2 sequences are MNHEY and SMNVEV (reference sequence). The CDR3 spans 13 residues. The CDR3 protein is CASSPGVLYEQYF. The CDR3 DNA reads TGTGCCAGCAGCCCGGGGGTCCTCTACGAGCAGTACTTC.

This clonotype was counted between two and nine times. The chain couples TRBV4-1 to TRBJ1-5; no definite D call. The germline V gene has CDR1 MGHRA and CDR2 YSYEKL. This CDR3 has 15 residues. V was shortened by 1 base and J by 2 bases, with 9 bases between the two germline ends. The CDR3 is CASSQGNPGNQPQHF. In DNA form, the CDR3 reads TGCGCCAGCAGCCAAGGCAACCCGGGCAATCAGCCCCAGCATTTT.

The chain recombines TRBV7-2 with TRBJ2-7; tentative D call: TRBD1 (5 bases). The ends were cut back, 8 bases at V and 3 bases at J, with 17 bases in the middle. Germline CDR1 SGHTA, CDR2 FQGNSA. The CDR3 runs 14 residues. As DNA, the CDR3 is TGTGCCAGCCTACCATACAGGAATCACTACGAGCAGTACTTC. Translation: CASLPYRNHYEQYF.